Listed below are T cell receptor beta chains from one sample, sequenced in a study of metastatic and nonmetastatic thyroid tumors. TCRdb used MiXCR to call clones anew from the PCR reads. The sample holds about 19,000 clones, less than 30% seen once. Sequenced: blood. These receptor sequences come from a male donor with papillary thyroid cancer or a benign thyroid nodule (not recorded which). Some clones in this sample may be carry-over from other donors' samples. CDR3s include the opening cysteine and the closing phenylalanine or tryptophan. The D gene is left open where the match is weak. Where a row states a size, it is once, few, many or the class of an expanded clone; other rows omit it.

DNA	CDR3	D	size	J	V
TGTACCAGCAGTGGGTACAGTCCCACAGATACGCAGTATTTT	CTSSGYSPTDTQYF	-	-	TRBJ2-3	TRBV2
TGCAGTGCATGGGGGAGGGAAGAGACCCAGTACTTC	CSAWGREETQYF	TRBD2	-	TRBJ2-5	TRBV20-1
TGCGCCAGCAGCCGGGACCAGAGGGGGGAGACCCAGTACTTC	CASSRDQRGETQYF	-	medium-sized	TRBJ2-5	TRBV10-1
TGTGCCAGCAGCGCGTTGGGACACACTGAAACTTTCTTT	CASSALGHTETFF	-	-	TRBJ1-1	TRBV6-1
TGTGCCAGTAGCCCGGGAGCCACCTCAAACATTCAGTACTTC	CASSPGATSNIQYF	-	many	TRBJ2-4	TRBV19
TGTGCCAGCAGTTCCGGGACAGGGCTGAACTATGGCTACACCTTC	CASSSGTGLNYGYTF	TRBD1	many	TRBJ1-2	TRBV6-1
TGTGCCAGCAGTTTAGGGTGGGAAGCTTTCTTT	CASSLGWEAFF	-	few	TRBJ1-1	TRBV28
TGTGCCAGCAGTCCTAGCCAGGGCCGGGACAGGGGATACAATGAGCAGTTCTTC	CASSPSQGRDRGYNEQFF	TRBD1	few	TRBJ2-1	TRBV12-3/TRBV12-4
TGCGCCAGCAGCTTGTATTCGGGACGCTACGAGCAGTACTTC	CASSLYSGRYEQYF	-	-	TRBJ2-7	TRBV5-1
TGTGCCATCAGCCGACAGAGCTCCTACGAGCAGTACTTC	CAISRQSSYEQYF	-	few	TRBJ2-7	TRBV10-3
TGTGCCAGTAGTATGACAGGGTATAGTTTCCATAGCAATCAGCCCCAGCATTTT	CASSMTGYSFHSNQPQHF	TRBD1	once	TRBJ1-5	TRBV19
TGTGCCAGCAGCCCTGACAGCTACAATGAGCAGTTCTTC	CASSPDSYNEQFF	-	-	TRBJ2-1	TRBV2
TGTGCCAGCATCACGAGACGCAGCTCCTACAATGAGCAGTTCTTC	CASITRRSSYNEQFF	-	few	TRBJ2-1	TRBV2
TGTGCCAGTAGTATGAGGGGGGCTTCCTACGAGCAGTACTTC	CASSMRGASYEQYF	-	-	TRBJ2-7	TRBV19
TGCGCCAGCAGCCAAGATTGGACCAACGCCTACAATGAACAGTTCTTC	CASSQDWTNAYNEQFF	-	-	TRBJ2-1	TRBV4-1
TGTGCCACAAGCACCTCAGGGGGGAGCACTGAAGCTTTCTTT	CATSTSGGSTEAFF	TRBD1	-	TRBJ1-1	TRBV12-3/TRBV12-4
TGTGCCAGCAGCTTAGGACAGGGGTTTAATTCACCCCTCCACTTT	CASSLGQGFNSPLHF	TRBD1	-	TRBJ1-6	TRBV7-9
TGTGCCAGCAGTTTGAGGGCCAACGTCCTGACTTTC	CASSLRANVLTF	-	few	TRBJ2-6	TRBV6-5
TGTGCCAGCAGTTTAGGGTTGGGAAGCTCTGGAAACACCATATATTTT	CASSLGLGSSGNTIYF	-	-	TRBJ1-3	TRBV12-3/TRBV12-4
TGTGCCAGCAGATTGACAGGGGAGAACACCGGGGAGCTGTTTTTT	CASRLTGENTGELFF	TRBD1	few	TRBJ2-2	TRBV5-6
TGTGCCAGCAGTTACTCGTCCCGACAAGAGACCCAGTACTTC	CASSYSSRQETQYF	-	medium-sized	TRBJ2-5	TRBV6-6
TGTGCCAGCAGTGAATCCGGGACTAGGGAAGAGACCCAGTACTTC	CASSESGTREETQYF	TRBD2	many	TRBJ2-5	TRBV2
TGCAGCGTCGTAGCCCGGGACAGGGTCACTGAAGCTTTCTTT	CSVVARDRVTEAFF	TRBD1	few	TRBJ1-1	TRBV29-1
TGCGCCAGCAGCTTGGCCGGTAGAAGACACACTGAAGCTTTCTTT	CASSLAGRRHTEAFF	-	few	TRBJ1-1	TRBV5-1